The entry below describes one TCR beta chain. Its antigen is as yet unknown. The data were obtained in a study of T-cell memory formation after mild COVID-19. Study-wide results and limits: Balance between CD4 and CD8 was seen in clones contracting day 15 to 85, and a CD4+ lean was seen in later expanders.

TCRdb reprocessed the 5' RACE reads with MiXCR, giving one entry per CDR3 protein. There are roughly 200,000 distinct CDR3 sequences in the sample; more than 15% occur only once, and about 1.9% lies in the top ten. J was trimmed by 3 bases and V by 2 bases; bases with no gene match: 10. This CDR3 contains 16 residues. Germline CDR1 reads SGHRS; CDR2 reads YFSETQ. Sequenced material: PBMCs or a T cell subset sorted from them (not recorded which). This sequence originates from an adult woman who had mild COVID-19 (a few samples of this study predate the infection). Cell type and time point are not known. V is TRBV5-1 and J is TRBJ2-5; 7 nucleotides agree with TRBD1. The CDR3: CASSFRRGQTKETQYF. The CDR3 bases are TGCGCCAGCAGCTTCCGACGGGGACAGACAAAAGAGACCCAGTACTTC.